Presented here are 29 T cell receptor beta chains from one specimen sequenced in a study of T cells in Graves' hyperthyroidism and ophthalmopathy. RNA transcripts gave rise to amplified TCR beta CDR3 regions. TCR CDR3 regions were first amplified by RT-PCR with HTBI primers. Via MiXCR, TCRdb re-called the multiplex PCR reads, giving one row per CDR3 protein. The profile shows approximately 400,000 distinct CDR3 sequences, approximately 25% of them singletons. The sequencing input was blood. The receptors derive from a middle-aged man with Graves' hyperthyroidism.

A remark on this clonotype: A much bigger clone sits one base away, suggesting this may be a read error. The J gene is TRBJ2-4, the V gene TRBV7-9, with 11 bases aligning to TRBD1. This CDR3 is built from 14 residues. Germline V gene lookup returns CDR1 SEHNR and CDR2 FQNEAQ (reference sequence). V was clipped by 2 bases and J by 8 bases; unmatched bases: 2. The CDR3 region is CASSLRTGGDIQYF. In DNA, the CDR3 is TGTGCCAGCAGCTTAAGGACAGGGGGCGACATTCAGTACTTC.

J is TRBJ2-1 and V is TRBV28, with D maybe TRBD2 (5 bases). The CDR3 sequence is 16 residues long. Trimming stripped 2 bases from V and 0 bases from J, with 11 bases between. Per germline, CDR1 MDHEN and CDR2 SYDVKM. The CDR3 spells CASSLRKRSSYNEQFF. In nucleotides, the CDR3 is TGTGCCAGCAGTTTACGCAAGCGGAGCTCCTACAATGAGCAGTTCTTC.

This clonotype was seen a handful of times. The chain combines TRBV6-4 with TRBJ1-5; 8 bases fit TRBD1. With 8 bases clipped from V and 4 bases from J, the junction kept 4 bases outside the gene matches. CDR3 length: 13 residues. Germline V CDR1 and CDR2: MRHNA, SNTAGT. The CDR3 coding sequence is TGTGCCAGCCGGGGACAGGCTAATCAGCCCCAGCATTTT. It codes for CASRGQANQPQHF.

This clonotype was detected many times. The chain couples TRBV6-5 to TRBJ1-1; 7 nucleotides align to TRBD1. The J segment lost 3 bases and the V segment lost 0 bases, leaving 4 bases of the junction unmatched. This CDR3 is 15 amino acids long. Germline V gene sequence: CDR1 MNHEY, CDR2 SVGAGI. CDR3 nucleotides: TGTGCCAGCAGTTACTCGTCCCAGGGGGACACTGAAGCTTTCTTT. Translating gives CASSYSSQGDTEAFF.

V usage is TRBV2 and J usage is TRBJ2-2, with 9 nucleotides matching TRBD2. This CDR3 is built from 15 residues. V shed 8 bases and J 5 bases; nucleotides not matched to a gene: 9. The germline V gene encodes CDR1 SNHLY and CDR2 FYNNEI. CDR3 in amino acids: CASGEYSGSTGELFF. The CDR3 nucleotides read TGTGCCAGCGGGGAATATAGCGGGAGTACCGGGGAGCTGTTTTTT. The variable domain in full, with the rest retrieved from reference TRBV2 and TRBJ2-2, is EPEVTQTPSHQVTQMGQEVILRCVPISNHLYFYWYRQILGQKVEFLVSFYNNEISEKSEIFDDQFSVERPDGSNFTLKIRSTKLEDSAMYFCASGEYSGSTGELFFGEGSRLTVL.

CDR3 nucleotides: TGTGCCAGCAGCTTGTATGTAGGACAGCACCGTTATTCACCCCTCCACTTT. Translated: CASSLYVGQHRYSPLHF. The rearrangement uses TRBV5-6 and TRBJ1-6, with TRBD1 as a possible D gene (6 bases). This CDR3 has 17 residues. Germline-derived CDR1 and CDR2 are SGHDT and YYEEEE. V shed 1 base and J shed 8 bases, with 19 bases lying between them.

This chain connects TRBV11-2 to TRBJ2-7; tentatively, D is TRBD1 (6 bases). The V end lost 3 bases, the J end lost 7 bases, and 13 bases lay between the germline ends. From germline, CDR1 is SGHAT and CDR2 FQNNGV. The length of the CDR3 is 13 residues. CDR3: CASSFLGQYEQYF. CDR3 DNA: TGTGCCAGCAGCTTCCTTGGACAGTATGAGCAGTACTTC.

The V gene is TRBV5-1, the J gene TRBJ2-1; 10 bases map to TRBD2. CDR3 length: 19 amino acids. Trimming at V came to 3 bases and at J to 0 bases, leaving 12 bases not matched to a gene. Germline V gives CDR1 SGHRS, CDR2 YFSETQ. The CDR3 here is CASSSSGRITPSSYNEQFF. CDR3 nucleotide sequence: TGCGCCAGCAGCTCTAGCGGGAGAATTACACCCAGCTCCTACAATGAGCAGTTCTTC.

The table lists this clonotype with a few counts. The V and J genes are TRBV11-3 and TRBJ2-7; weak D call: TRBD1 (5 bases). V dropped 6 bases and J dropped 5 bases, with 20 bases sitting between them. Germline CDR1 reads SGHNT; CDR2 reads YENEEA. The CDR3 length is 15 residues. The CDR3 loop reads CASSMKGRIYHEQYF. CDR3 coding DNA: TGTGCCAGCAGTATGAAGGGGCGGATATACCACGAGCAGTACTTC.

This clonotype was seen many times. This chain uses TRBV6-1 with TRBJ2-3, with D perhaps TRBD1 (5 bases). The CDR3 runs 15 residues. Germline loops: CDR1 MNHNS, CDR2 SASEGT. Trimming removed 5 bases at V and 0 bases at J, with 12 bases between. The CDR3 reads CASSHQGASTDTQYF. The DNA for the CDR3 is TGTGCCAGCAGTCATCAGGGCGCTAGCACAGATACGCAGTATTTT.

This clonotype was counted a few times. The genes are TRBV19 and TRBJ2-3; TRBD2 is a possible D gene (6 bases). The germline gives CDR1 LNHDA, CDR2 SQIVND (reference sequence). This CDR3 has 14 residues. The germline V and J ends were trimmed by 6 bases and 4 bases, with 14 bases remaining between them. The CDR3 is CASSNMGGADTQYF. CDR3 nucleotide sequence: TGTGCCAGTAGCAATATGGGGGGTGCAGATACGCAGTATTTT.

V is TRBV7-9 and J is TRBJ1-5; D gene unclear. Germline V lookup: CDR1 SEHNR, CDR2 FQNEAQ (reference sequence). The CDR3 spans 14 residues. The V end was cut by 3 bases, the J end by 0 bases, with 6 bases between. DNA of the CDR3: TGTGCCAGCAGCTTCGGCAGTAGCAATCAGCCCCAGCATTTT. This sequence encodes CASSFGSSNQPQHF. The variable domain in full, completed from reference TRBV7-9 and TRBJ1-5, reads DTGVSQNPRHKITKRGQNVTFRCDPISEHNRLYWYRQTLGQGPEFLTYFQNEAQLEKSRLLSDRFSAERPKGSFSTLEIQRTEQGDSAMYLCASSFGSSNQPQHFGDGTRLSIL.

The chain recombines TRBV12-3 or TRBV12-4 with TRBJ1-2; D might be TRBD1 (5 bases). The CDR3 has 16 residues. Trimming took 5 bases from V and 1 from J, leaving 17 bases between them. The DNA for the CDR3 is TGTGCCAGCAGTCCCACCTCCGGGGGACTTAACTATGGCTACACCTTC. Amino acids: CASSPTSGGLNYGYTF.

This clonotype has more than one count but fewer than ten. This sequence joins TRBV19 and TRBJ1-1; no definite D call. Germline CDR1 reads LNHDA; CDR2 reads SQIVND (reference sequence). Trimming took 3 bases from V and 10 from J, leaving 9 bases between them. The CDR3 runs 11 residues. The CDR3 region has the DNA TGTGCCAGTAGTATCGGGCCCGGAGCTTTCTTT. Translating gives CASSIGPGAFF.

The CDR3 coding sequence is TGTGCCATCAGTGAGGAGTACACTGAAGCTTTCTTT. Its protein is CAISEEYTEAFF. The chain couples TRBV10-3 to TRBJ1-1; D is ambiguous. V lost 2 bases and J lost 3, with 4 bases in between. CDR3 length: 12 residues. The V gene's germline CDR1 is ENHRY and CDR2 SYGVKD.

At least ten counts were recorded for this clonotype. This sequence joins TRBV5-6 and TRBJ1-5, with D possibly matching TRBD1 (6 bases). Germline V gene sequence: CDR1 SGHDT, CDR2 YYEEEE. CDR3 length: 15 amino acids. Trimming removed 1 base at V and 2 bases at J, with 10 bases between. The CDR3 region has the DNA TGTGCCAGCAGCTTGTACGCAGGGGGCAATCAGCCCCAGCATTTT. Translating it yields CASSLYAGGNQPQHF.

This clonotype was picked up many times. The DNA for the CDR3 is TGCAGTGCTTTGCCGACTAGCGGGAGAAGAGAGACCCAGTACTTC. This gives the protein CSALPTSGRRETQYF. The chain carries TRBV20-1 and TRBJ2-5, with TRBD2 matching 12 bases. V gave up 5 bases and J gave up 4 bases; unmatched junction bases: 8. From germline, CDR1 is DFQATT and CDR2 SNEGSKA (reference sequence). The CDR3 runs to 15 residues.

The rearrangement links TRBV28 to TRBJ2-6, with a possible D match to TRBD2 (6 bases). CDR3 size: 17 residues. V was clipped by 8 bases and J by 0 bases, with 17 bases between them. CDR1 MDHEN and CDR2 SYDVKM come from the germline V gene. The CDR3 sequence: CASSSGGSSSGANVLTF. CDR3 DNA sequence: TGTGCCAGCTCCTCAGGAGGGTCGAGCTCTGGGGCCAACGTCCTGACTTTC. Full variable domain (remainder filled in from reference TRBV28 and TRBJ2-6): DVKVTQSSRYLVKRTGEKVFLECVQDMDHENMFWYRQDPGLGLRLIYFSYDVKMKEKGDIPEGYSVSREKKERFSLILESASTNQTSMYLCASSSGGSSSGANVLTFGAGSRLTVL.

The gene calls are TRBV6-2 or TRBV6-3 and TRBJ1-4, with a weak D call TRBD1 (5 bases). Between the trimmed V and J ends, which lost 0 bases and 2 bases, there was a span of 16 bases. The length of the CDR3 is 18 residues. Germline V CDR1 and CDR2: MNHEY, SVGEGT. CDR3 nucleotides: TGTGCCAGCAGTTACTCCGGTGTCCCAGGGTCGACTAATGAAAAACTGTTTTTT. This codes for CASSYSGVPGSTNEKLFF.

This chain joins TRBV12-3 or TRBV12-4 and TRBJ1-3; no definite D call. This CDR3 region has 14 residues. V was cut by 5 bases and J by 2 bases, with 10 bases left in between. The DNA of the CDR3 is TGTGCCAGCAGTCCAGAGCAGGCTGGAAACACCATATATTTT. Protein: CASSPEQAGNTIYF.

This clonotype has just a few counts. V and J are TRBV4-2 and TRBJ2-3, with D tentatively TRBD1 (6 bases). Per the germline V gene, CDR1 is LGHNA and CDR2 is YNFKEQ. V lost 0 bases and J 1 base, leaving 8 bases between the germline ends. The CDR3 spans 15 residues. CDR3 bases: TGTGCCAGCAGCCAAGACCCAGGGGGCACAGATACGCAGTATTTT. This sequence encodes CASSQDPGGTDTQYF.

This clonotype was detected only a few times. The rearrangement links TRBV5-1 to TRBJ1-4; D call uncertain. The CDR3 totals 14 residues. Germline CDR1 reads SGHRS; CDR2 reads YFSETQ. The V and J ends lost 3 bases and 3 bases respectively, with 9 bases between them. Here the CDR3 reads CASSSPGSNEKLFF. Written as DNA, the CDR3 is TGCGCCAGCAGCTCCCCGGGGTCTAATGAAAAACTGTTTTTT.

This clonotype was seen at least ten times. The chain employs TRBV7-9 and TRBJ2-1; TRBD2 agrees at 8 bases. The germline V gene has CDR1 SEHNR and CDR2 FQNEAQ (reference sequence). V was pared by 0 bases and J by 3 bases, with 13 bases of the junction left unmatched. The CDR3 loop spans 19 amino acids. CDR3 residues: CASSLAGEASGLIYNEQFF. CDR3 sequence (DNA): TGTGCCAGCAGCTTAGCGGGGGAGGCTAGCGGGCTGATCTACAATGAGCAGTTCTTC.

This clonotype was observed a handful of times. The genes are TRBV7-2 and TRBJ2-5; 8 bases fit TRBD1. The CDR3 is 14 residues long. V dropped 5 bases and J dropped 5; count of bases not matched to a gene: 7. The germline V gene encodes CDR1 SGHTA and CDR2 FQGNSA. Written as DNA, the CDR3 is TGTGCCAGCAGCACGCGGACAGGGCGGGAGACCCAGTACTTC. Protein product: CASSTRTGRETQYF.

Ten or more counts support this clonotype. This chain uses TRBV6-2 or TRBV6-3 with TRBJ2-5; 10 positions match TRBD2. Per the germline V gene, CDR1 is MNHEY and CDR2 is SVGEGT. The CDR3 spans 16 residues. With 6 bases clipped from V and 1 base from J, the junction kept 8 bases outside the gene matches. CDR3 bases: TGTGCCAGCAGCACCGGACTAGCGGAACCCCAAGAGACCCAGTACTTC. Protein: CASSTGLAEPQETQYF.

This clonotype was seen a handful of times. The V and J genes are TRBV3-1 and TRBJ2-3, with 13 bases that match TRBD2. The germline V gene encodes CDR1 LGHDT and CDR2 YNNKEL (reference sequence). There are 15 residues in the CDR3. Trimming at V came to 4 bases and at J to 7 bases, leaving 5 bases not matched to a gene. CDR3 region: CASSRPGTSGNTQYF. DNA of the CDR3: TGTGCCAGCAGCCGCCCCGGGACTAGCGGGAATACGCAGTATTTT.

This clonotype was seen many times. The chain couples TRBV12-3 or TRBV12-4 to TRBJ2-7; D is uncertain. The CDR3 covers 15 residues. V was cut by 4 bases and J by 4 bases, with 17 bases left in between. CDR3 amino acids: CASSWSQESQYEQYF. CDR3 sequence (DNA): TGTGCCAGCAGTTGGAGCCAGGAATCACAGTACGAGCAGTACTTC.

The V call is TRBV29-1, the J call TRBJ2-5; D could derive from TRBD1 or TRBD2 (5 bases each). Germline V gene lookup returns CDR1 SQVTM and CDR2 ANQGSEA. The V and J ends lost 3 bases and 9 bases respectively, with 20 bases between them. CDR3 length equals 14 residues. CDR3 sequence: CSVDGSILQGAQYF. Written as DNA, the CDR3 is TGCAGCGTTGATGGGAGTATTCTTCAAGGGGCCCAGTACTTC.

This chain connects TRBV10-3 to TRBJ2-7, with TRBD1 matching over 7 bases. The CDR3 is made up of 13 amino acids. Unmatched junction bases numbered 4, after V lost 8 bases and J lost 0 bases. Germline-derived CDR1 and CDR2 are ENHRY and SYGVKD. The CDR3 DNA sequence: TGTGCCATCTCCCGACAGGGCTCCTACGAGCAGTACTTC. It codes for CAISRQGSYEQYF.